The 10 T cell receptor beta chains given below trace back to one sample, sequenced in a study of regulatory T cells in long-lasting Graves disease (dated by TCRdb to the early 2020s). Explained via the paper, the time point label denotes: persistent/refractory GD, antithyroid drugs over 5 years with positive TRAb. RNA was extracted from PBMCs in TRIzol for both TCR sequencing and RNA sequencing. Libraries were prepared through multiplex PCR. Instrument on record: Illumina HiSeq 4000. iRepertoire HTBI primers and Arm-PCR amplification of CDR3 regions were used to construct TCR beta libraries. The public reads were reprocessed in TCRdb via fastp at Q25 and MiXCR, keeping in-frame beta chains. Every entry covers one CDR3 protein and lists the most common genes and DNA from its rows. Across this sample there are about 290,000 distinct CDR3 sequences, with 20% to 25% seen only once. The top ten clonotypes cover about 56% of the sample.

This specimen was peripheral blood mononuclear cells (PBMCs), taken when the disease was refractory, from a patient treated with antithyroid drugs. The receptors originated from a female donor with Graves disease.

The genes are TRBV7-2 and TRBJ1-6; TRBD1 is a possible D gene (6 bases). The CDR3 extends over 16 amino acids. Trimming stripped 5 bases from V and 7 bases from J, with 18 bases between. Germline assignment: CDR1 SGHTA and CDR2 FQGNSA. The CDR3 bases are TGTGCCAGCAGCCTAGAGATGTCAGGGGTAAATTCACCCCTCCACTTT. The encoded protein is CASSLEMSGVNSPLHF.

In its sample, this clonotype was seen a few times. The chain employs TRBV10-3 and TRBJ1-5, with D perhaps matching TRBD1 (5 bases). The germline V gene has CDR1 ENHRY and CDR2 SYGVKD. This CDR3 region has 13 residues. Trimming removed 4 bases from V and 1 base from J, with 5 bases in between. In nucleotides, the CDR3 is TGTGCCATCAGTGGGGACAGCAATCAGCCCCAGCATTTT. Protein sequence: CAISGDSNQPQHF.

The gene calls are TRBV28 and TRBJ2-7, with D perhaps TRBD1 (6 bases). The CDR3 spans 16 residues. Germline assignment: CDR1 MDHEN and CDR2 SYDVKM. V lost 6 bases to trimming and J lost 2 bases, with 20 bases between them. The CDR3 here is CASRGTRGGSPYEQYF. In nucleotides, the CDR3 is TGTGCCAGCAGGGGTACGCGAGGGGGTTCCCCCTACGAGCAGTACTTC.

Concerning this clonotype: A much larger clone is a single base away; this may be a read error. The chain couples TRBV6-5 to TRBJ2-5; 11 bases line up with TRBD2. The CDR3 covers 16 residues. Germline V gene sequence: CDR1 MNHEY, CDR2 SVGAGI. Losses at the gene ends were 0 bases for V and 5 bases for J; bases not matched to a gene: 5. The CDR3 reads CASSYSLAGGGETQYF. The CDR3 DNA reads TGTGCCAGCAGTTACTCGCTAGCGGGAGGTGGGGAGACCCAGTACTTC.

V gene TRBV10-3 combines with J gene TRBJ2-2, with 7 bases identical to TRBD1. The CDR3 loop spans 16 amino acids. The V segment lost 5 bases and the J segment 5 bases; nucleotides outside the gene matches: 11. In germline, CDR1 is ENHRY, CDR2 SYGVKD. CDR3 amino acids: CAISPRDSAITGELFF. In DNA, the CDR3 is TGTGCCATCAGTCCAAGGGACAGCGCGATTACCGGGGAGCTGTTTTTT.

V and J are TRBV20-1 and TRBJ2-5; the match to TRBD2 covers 11 bases. This CDR3 has 16 amino acids. CDR1 DFQATT and CDR2 SNEGSKA come from the germline V gene (reference sequence). V gave up 1 base and J gave up 11 bases; unmatched junction bases: 15. The CDR3 reads CSARGEGTSGLREQYF. CDR3 DNA sequence: TGCAGTGCTAGAGGCGAGGGGACTAGCGGACTACGGGAGCAGTACTTC.

This clonotype was counted a few times. The chain carries TRBV11-2 and TRBJ2-5; 16 bases match TRBD2. Trimming removed 6 bases from V and 2 bases from J; junction bases left unmatched: 6. The CDR3 spans 17 residues. Germline V lookup: CDR1 SGHAT, CDR2 FQNNGV. The DNA of the CDR3 is TGTGCCAGCAGGGGACTAGCGGGAGGGCCATCGCAAGAGACCCAGTACTTC. This codes for CASRGLAGGPSQETQYF.

The chain employs TRBV5-5 and TRBJ2-2; D may be TRBD1 (5 bases). Germline loops: CDR1 SGHKS, CDR2 YYEKEE (reference sequence). The CDR3 is 18 amino acids. The germline V and J ends were trimmed by 1 base and 0 bases, with 16 bases remaining between them. The CDR3 here is CASSLRQTPFANTGELFF. The CDR3 DNA sequence: TGTGCCAGCAGCTTGAGACAGACACCCTTTGCGAACACCGGGGAGCTGTTTTTT.

In its sample, this clonotype was seen a few times. The J gene is TRBJ1-1, the V gene TRBV6-2 or TRBV6-3; TRBD1 aligns across 7 bases. The CDR3 contains 16 residues. The J segment lost 0 bases and the V segment lost 2 bases, leaving 6 bases of the junction unmatched. Germline-derived CDR1 and CDR2 are MNHEY and SVGEGT. In nucleotides, the CDR3 is TGTGCCAGCAGTTACCTAGGGACAGCTATGAACACTGAAGCTTTCTTT. Amino acids: CASSYLGTAMNTEAFF.

The chain recombines TRBV12-3 or TRBV12-4 with TRBJ2-5; 9 bases line up with TRBD1. This CDR3 is 15 amino acids long. V lost 6 bases and J lost 3; bases outside the gene matches: 8. For the CDR3, the DNA is TGTGCCAGCAGCCTAGTCCGGGACAGGGAAGAGACCCAGTACTTC. Its translation: CASSLVRDREETQYF.